This TCR beta chain originates from a study of beta chain features in type 1 diabetes. The overall study: The samples had around 98 million sorted cells examined in all.

Concerning this clone itself: No antigen is known for it.

Broader study findings: Moderately but significantly shorter TCRB CDR3s were found in Type 1 diabetes patients in all four CD4+ subsets. Whatever favoring of shorter templates PCR might show would apply equally to patients and controls.

Expressed TCRB transcripts were sequenced because the isolated RNA had all been reverse transcribed beforehand. Using immunoSEQ multiplex PCR, the repertoire was profiled, and TCRdb retains in-frame clones only, with some absent. The repertoire holds around 70,000 clones, with roughly 49% as singletons. Purities over 95% were achieved in all sorted populations. The germline V gene has CDR1 MNHNS and CDR2 SASEGT. The CDR3 loop spans 14 amino acids. V lost 3 bases and J lost 4, with 13 bases in between. Material: central memory CD4+ T cells from blood. The TCR was taken from a man aged 30-40 years with type 1 diabetes. The V call is TRBV6-1, the J call TRBJ2-7; maybe TRBD1 (6 bases). CDR3 loop: CASSDYRARYEQYF. The CDR3 nucleotides read TGTGCCAGCAGTGACTACAGGGCTCGGTACGAGCAGTACTTC.